The 32 T cell receptor beta chains below come from one sample, sequenced in a study of molecular identifiers for immune sequencing clone quantification. TCRdb independently ran MiXCR on the PCR reads; one entry per CDR3 protein. The top ten hold around 0.96% of the sample, which has roughly 40,000 distinct CDR3 sequences, approximately 24% seen once. Sequenced material: naive CD8+ T cells from blood, with Jurkat cell RNA spiked in. Subset here: FACS-sorted CD8+CD4-CCR7+CD45RA+ naive T cells. All receptors come from a human donor in good health. Some libraries in this study had Jurkat cell RNA spiked in.

Worth noting for this clonotype: A much more abundant neighbour one base away suggests this may be a read error. The rearrangement links TRBV28 to TRBJ2-7; D is perhaps TRBD2 (5 bases). Germline V CDR1 and CDR2: MDHEN, SYDVKM. The CDR3 spans 12 residues. CDR3 nucleotide sequence: TGTGCCAGCAGTTTCGGCGGGTACGCGCAGTACTTC. Translating gives CASSFGGYAQYF.

This clonotype was seen a single time. CDR3 residues: CASNLVNDEQYF. Written as DNA, the CDR3 is TGTGCCAGCAACTTAGTGAACGACGAGCAGTACTTC. The chain couples TRBV5-6 to TRBJ2-7, with D unresolved. The V and J ends lost 6 bases and 5 bases respectively, with 12 bases between them. The CDR3 runs 12 residues. CDR1 and CDR2 (germline): SGHDT, YYEEEE.

Concerning this clonotype itself: A much larger clone lies one base from this, so it may be a read error. This CDR3 reads CAGSLGSGHYEQYF. DNA of the CDR3: TGCGCCGGCAGCTTGGGATCAGGCCACTACGAGCAGTACTTC. This chain joins TRBV5-1 and TRBJ2-7; no firm D call. CDR3 length: 14 residues. Germline lookup yields CDR1 SGHRS and CDR2 YFSETQ.

This clonotype was seen ten or more times. The chain employs TRBV4-1 and TRBJ2-5; no clear D gene. Per the germline V gene, CDR1 is MGHRA and CDR2 is YSYEKL. CDR3 length: 15 residues. V lost 0 bases and J lost 5, with 13 bases in between. This chain's CDR3 is CASSQDRARGETQYF. DNA for the CDR3: TGCGCCAGCAGCCAAGATCGGGCGCGTGGGGAGACCCAGTACTTC.

This clonotype showed up just a few times. CDR3 DNA sequence: TGCAGTGCAACCCCGGGGGGGGGGAGGGCCACAGATACGCAGTATTTT. Its translation is CSATPGGGRATDTQYF. The V and J genes are TRBV20-1 and TRBJ2-3; TRBD2 matches 8 bases. With V trimmed by 6 bases and J by 2 bases, 13 bases remained unmatched. This CDR3 comprises 16 residues. CDR1 DFQATT and CDR2 SNEGSKA come from the germline V gene (reference sequence).

Comment on this clonotype: Since a much larger clone is just one base distant, this may be a read error. The rearrangement joins TRBV7-9 to TRBJ2-7; D is perhaps TRBD1 (5 bases). Germline loops: CDR1 SEHNR, CDR2 FQNEAQ (reference sequence). V gave up 6 bases and J gave up 0 bases, with 12 bases separating them. This CDR3 contains 14 residues. The chain's CDR3 is CASSQTEFSYEQYF. The CDR3 DNA sequence: TGTGCCAGCAGTCAGACAGAATTCTCCTACGAGCAGTACTTC.

This clonotype was recorded many times. The V and J genes are TRBV5-4 and TRBJ2-3; TRBD2 matches 12 bases. The germline V gene has CDR1 SGHNT and CDR2 YYREEE (reference sequence). Trimming cost V 4 bases and J 6 bases; bases outside gene matches: 6. The CDR3 sequence is 15 residues long. The chain's CDR3 is CASSPSLAGGDTQYF. The CDR3 DNA is TGTGCCAGCAGCCCGTCACTAGCGGGAGGTGATACGCAGTATTTT.

This clonotype is labeled medium-sized. This chain connects TRBV29-1 to TRBJ2-7; TRBD2 matches at 8 bases. This CDR3 region has 13 residues. Germline V gives CDR1 SQVTM, CDR2 ANQGSEA. Unmatched junction bases numbered 4, after V lost 6 bases and J lost 0 bases. The CDR3 DNA follows: TGCAGCGTAACAGCGGGAGACTCCTACGAGCAGTACTTC. Amino acid sequence: CSVTAGDSYEQYF.

This clonotype was counted ten times or more. The CDR3, as DNA: TGTGCCAGCAGCTCTGTCGGGGGGAGCACAGATACGCAGTATTTT. Protein product: CASSSVGGSTDTQYF. V gene TRBV7-3 combines with J gene TRBJ2-3; 7 bases are shared with TRBD2. The CDR3 runs to 15 residues. CDR1 and CDR2 (germline): SGHTA, FQGTGA. Unmatched junction bases numbered 4, after V lost 4 bases and J lost 0 bases.

This clonotype occurred many times. The rearrangement joins TRBV6-1 to TRBJ2-2; TRBD1 agrees at 7 bases. V trimming: 2 bases; J trimming: 6 bases; junction bases outside the gene matches: 9. Per the germline V gene, CDR1 is MNHNS and CDR2 is SASEGT. The length of the CDR3 is 16 residues. The DNA for the CDR3 is TGTGCCAGCAGTGAATTCGAGACAGGGTTCCCCGGGGAGCTGTTTTTT. This sequence encodes CASSEFETGFPGELFF.

This chain joins TRBV19 and TRBJ2-1; 9 bases fit TRBD1. The junction had 7 bases not matched to a gene; V was cut back by 10 bases and J by 9 bases. The CDR3 has 12 amino acids. Germline assignment: CDR1 LNHDA and CDR2 SQIVND (reference sequence). CDR3 coding DNA: TGTGCCATCGATACAGGGGGCGGTGAGCAGTTCTTC. Protein: CAIDTGGGEQFF.

In this sample, this clonotype turned up many times. The V gene is TRBV20-1, the J gene TRBJ1-1; D may be TRBD1 (5 bases). Trimming removed 4 bases at V and 4 bases at J, with 13 bases between. The CDR3 runs to 13 residues. Looked up from germline, CDR1 is DFQATT and CDR2 is SNEGSKA (reference sequence). The CDR3 bases are TGCAGTGCTATTTACCCGAGGGGCACTGAAGCTTTCTTT. It encodes CSAIYPRGTEAFF.

A word on this clonotype: A read error may be the cause here, since a much bigger clone is one base away. The V and J genes are TRBV28 and TRBJ2-2; D might be TRBD2 (5 bases). The germline V gene has CDR1 MDHEN and CDR2 SYDVKM. The CDR3 extends over 17 amino acids. CDR3: CASSLDEQTPNTGELCF. In DNA, the CDR3 is TGTGCCAGCAGTTTAGACGAACAGACCCCGAACACCGGGGAGCTGTGTTTT.

This clonotype came up a few times. The chain combines TRBV10-1 with TRBJ2-5, with D unclear. The ends were cut back, 3 bases at V and 0 bases at J, with 11 bases in the middle. The length of the CDR3 is 15 residues. Germline-derived CDR1 and CDR2 are WNHNN and SYGVQD (reference sequence). CDR3 sequence: CASSDKYVNQETQYF. The CDR3 DNA follows: TGCGCCAGCAGTGACAAGTACGTCAACCAAGAGACCCAGTACTTC.

For this clonotype: A much larger clone differs from this one at a single base, so this may be a read error. This sequence joins TRBV27 and TRBJ1-1, with unresolved D. The CDR3 runs 13 residues. The V gene's germline CDR1 is MNHEY and CDR2 SMNVEV (reference sequence). CDR3: CASSFSPNAEAFF. The CDR3 DNA follows: TGTGCCAGCAGTTTTTCACCGAACGCTGAAGCTTTCTTT.

A remark on this clonotype: This may arise from a read error, as a much more abundant clone is one base away. This chain joins TRBV4-1 and TRBJ2-3; perhaps TRBD2 as D (5 bases). Germline CDR1 MGHRA, CDR2 YSYEKL. CDR3 length: 13 amino acids. Between the trimmed V and J ends, which lost 1 base and 10 bases, there was a span of 12 bases. In DNA form, the CDR3 reads TGCGCCAGCAGCCAAGGGGCACGGGATCCGCAGTATTTT. This gives the protein CASSQGARDPQYF.

This clonotype was counted at least ten times. The chain is built from TRBV7-6 and TRBJ1-2, with TRBD1 as a possible D gene (5 bases). V was shortened by 3 bases and J by 6 bases, with 11 bases between the two germline ends. The CDR3 loop spans 13 amino acids. Germline-derived CDR1 and CDR2 are SGHVS and FNYEAQ. The CDR3 DNA reads as TGTGCCAGCAGCTTCGGTCAGGGCCATGGCTACACCTTC. This encodes CASSFGQGHGYTF.

This clonotype came up many times. The genes are TRBV5-5 and TRBJ1-4; D gene uncertain. The V gene lost 3 bases and the J gene lost 5 bases, with 17 bases spanning the gap. CDR3 length: 16 residues. The germline V gene encodes CDR1 SGHKS and CDR2 YYEKEE (reference sequence). The CDR3 reads CASSSLQTGLNEKLFF. The CDR3 coding sequence is TGTGCCAGCAGCTCCCTCCAGACGGGCTTAAATGAAAAACTGTTTTTT.

The table lists this clonotype with a few counts. The CDR3 DNA reads as TGTGCCAGCAGCTTGCTGTCCGGGGCTTGGGATACGCAGTATTTT. Its translation is CASSLLSGAWDTQYF. The chain has TRBV5-5 and TRBJ2-3; D could derive from TRBD1 or TRBD2 (5 bases each). The germline V and J ends were trimmed by 1 base and 6 bases, with 15 bases remaining between them. The CDR3 runs 15 residues. The germline V gene encodes CDR1 SGHKS and CDR2 YYEKEE (reference sequence).

This clonotype was observed many times. This chain joins TRBV6-2 or TRBV6-3 and TRBJ1-1; no reliable D call. The CDR3 is 12 residues long. In germline, CDR1 is MNHEY, CDR2 SVGEGT. Trimming removed 6 bases at V and 4 bases at J, with 9 bases between. CDR3 in DNA: TGTGCCAGCAGGGATAAGGGCACTGAAGCTTTCTTT. Residues: CASRDKGTEAFF.

Turning to this clonotype: This may come from a read error, since a much larger clone is one base off. V is TRBV4-2 and J is TRBJ2-3; D is unclear. Looked up from germline, CDR1 is LGHNA and CDR2 is YNFKEQ. CDR3 length: 15 amino acids. V shed 1 base and J shed 2 bases, with 10 bases lying between them. CDR3 protein: CASSQVVPPTDTQYF. CDR3 in DNA: TGTGCCAGCAGCCAAGTTGTCCCACCCACAGATACGCAGTATTTT.

Comments on this clonotype: A much more abundant neighbour one base away suggests this may be a read error. The missing conserved phenylalanine or tryptophan at the end of this CDR3 makes a read error likely. The V and J genes are TRBV2 and TRBJ2-4; D not certain. In germline, CDR1 is SNHLY, CDR2 FYNNEI. This CDR3 comprises 12 residues. V dropped 6 bases and J dropped 5 bases, with 8 bases sitting between them. The CDR3 reads CASSSGENIQYL. The CDR3 nucleotides read TGTGCCAGCAGCTCCGGAGAAAACATTCAGTACCTC.

Worth noting for this clonotype: Being one base from a much bigger clone, this may be a read error. The V and J genes are TRBV4-3 and TRBJ2-5; D may be TRBD2 (6 bases). The CDR3 covers 14 residues. Trimming removed 0 bases from V and 4 bases from J, with 9 bases in between. Germline CDR1 reads LGHNA; CDR2 reads YSLEER. The CDR3 protein is CASSQEAEGETQYF. The CDR3 DNA is TGCGCCAGCAGCCAAGAGGCGGAGGGAGAGACCCAGTACTTC.

About this clonotype itself: This may arise from a read error, as a much more abundant clone is one base away. V gene TRBV3-1 combines with J gene TRBJ2-3; 14 bases line up with TRBD2. CDR1 and CDR2 (germline): LGHDT, YNNKEL (reference sequence). This CDR3 has 18 amino acids. DNA of the CDR3: TGTGCCTGCAGCCCGGGACTAGCGGGAGCGACTAGCACAGATACGCAGTATTTT. This gives the protein CACSPGLAGATSTDTQYF.

The sample holds one count of this clonotype. The V call is TRBV4-1, the J call TRBJ2-7; D gene uncertain. Germline assignment: CDR1 MGHRA and CDR2 YSYEKL. V lost 11 bases and J lost 0, with 14 bases in between. There are 13 residues in the CDR3. CDR3 coding DNA: TGCGCCCGCCGCCGCCCGGGCTCCTACGAGCAGTACTTC. It translates to CARRRPGSYEQYF.

Comments on this clonotype: The CDR3 end shows no conserved phenylalanine or tryptophan, and so a read error is likely. V gene TRBV27 combines with J gene TRBJ2-1, with 8 bases fitting TRBD2. After removal of 6 bases from V and 7 bases from J, the junction contained 11 bases not matched to a gene. This CDR3 spans 15 amino acids. In germline, CDR1 is MNHEY, CDR2 SMNVEV (reference sequence). CDR3 nucleotides: TGTGCCAGCAGCACCACGGGACTAGAAAGAAATGAGCAGTTCCTC. This translates into CASSTTGLERNEQFL.

In its sample, this clonotype was seen many times. This rearrangement joins TRBV6-2 or TRBV6-3 to TRBJ2-3, with a possible D match to TRBD2 (5 bases). Germline V CDR1 and CDR2: MNHEY, SVGEGT. The germline V and J ends were trimmed by 6 bases and 2 bases, with 18 bases remaining between them. This CDR3 region has 16 residues. The CDR3 sequence is CASRIGPGSVTDTQYF. The DNA for the CDR3 is TGTGCCAGCAGAATAGGGCCAGGTAGCGTCACAGATACGCAGTATTTT.

Turning to this clonotype: This may stem from a read error, because a much larger clone lies one nucleotide away. V usage is TRBV20-1 and J usage is TRBJ2-7, with D perhaps TRBD1 (7 bases). The germline V gene has CDR1 DFQATT and CDR2 SNEGSKA (reference sequence). V was clipped by 0 bases and J by 2 bases, with 17 bases between them. The CDR3 loop spans 16 amino acids. The chain's CDR3 is CSARDLRAGGPYEQYF. DNA of the CDR3: TGCAGTGCTAGAGACCTAAGAGCAGGGGGGCCCTACGAGCAGTACTTC.

This clonotype was recorded many times. The CDR3: CASSSGTSGADTQYF. CDR3 in DNA: TGTGCCAGTAGTTCCGGGACTAGCGGCGCAGATACGCAGTATTTT. The chain employs TRBV19 and TRBJ2-3; 11 nucleotides match TRBD2. Germline loops: CDR1 LNHDA, CDR2 SQIVND (reference sequence). Unmatched junction bases numbered 5, after V lost 5 bases and J lost 4 bases. The CDR3 is 15 residues long.

Remarks on this clonotype: A much larger clone is a single base away; this may be a read error. The chain links TRBV29-1 to TRBJ2-7, with D tentatively TRBD1 (5 bases). The CDR3 spans 13 residues. Per germline, CDR1 SQVTM and CDR2 ANQGSEA. The CDR3 protein is CSVVGQASYVQYF. The DNA for the CDR3 is TGCAGCGTTGTTGGACAAGCCTCCTACGTGCAGTACTTC.

As concerns this clonotype: A much larger clone lies a single base off, so this may be a read error. The chain has TRBV14 and TRBJ2-3; 8 positions match TRBD2. Trimming removed 2 bases from V and 0 bases from J; junction bases left unmatched: 10. The CDR3 runs 18 residues. Germline CDR1 is SGHDN and CDR2 is FVKESK. This CDR3 is CASSQRLGRGTSTDTQYF. The CDR3 DNA reads TGTGCCAGCAGCCAACGACTCGGGAGGGGTACTAGCACAGATACGCAGTATTTT.

This clonotype came up many times. The rearrangement joins TRBV6-2 or TRBV6-3 to TRBJ2-3, with 8 nucleotides matching TRBD2. The junction had 12 bases not matched to a gene; V was cut back by 4 bases and J by 6 bases. Looked up from germline, CDR1 is MNHEY and CDR2 is SVGEGT. The CDR3 is 16 amino acids. The CDR3 sequence is CASSSERAGVPDTQYF. The CDR3 DNA sequence: TGTGCCAGCAGTTCCGAGCGAGCGGGAGTACCGGATACGCAGTATTTT.